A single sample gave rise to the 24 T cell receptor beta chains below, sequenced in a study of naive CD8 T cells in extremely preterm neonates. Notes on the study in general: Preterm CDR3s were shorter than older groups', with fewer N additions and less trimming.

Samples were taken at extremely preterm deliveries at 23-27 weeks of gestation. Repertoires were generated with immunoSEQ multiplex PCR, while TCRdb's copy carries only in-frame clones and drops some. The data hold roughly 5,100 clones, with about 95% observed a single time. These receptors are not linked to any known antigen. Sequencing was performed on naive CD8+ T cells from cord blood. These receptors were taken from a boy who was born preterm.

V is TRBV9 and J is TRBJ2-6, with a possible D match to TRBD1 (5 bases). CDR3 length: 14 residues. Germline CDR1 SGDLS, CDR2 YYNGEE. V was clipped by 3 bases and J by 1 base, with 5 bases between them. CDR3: CASSGTSGANVLTF. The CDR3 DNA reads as TGTGCCAGCAGCGGGACATCTGGGGCCAACGTCCTGACTTTC.

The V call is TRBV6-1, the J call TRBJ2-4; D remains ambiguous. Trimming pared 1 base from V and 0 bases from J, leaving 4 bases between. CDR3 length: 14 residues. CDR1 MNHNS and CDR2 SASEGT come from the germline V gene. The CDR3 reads CASSEVGAKNIQYF. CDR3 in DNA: TGTGCCAGCAGTGAAGTGGGAGCCAAAAACATTCAGTACTTC.

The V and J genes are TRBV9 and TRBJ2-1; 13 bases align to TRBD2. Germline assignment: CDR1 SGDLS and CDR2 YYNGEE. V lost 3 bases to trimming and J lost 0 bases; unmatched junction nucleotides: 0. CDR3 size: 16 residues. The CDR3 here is CASSGTSGSSYNEQFF. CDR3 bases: TGTGCCAGCAGCGGGACTAGCGGGAGCTCCTACAATGAGCAGTTCTTC.

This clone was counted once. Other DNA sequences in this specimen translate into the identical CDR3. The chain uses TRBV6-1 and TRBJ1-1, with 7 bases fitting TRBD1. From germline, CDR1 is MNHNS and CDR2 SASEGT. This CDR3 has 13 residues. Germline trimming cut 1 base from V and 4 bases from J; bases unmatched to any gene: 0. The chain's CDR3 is CASSEGQGTEAFF. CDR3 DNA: TGTGCCAGCAGTGAAGGACAGGGCACTGAAGCTTTCTTT.

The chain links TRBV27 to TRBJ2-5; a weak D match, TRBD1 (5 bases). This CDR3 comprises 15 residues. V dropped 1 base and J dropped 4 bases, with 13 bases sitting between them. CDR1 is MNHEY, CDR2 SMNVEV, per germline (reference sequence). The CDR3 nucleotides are TGTGCCAGCAGTTTATTAGGGGATATAGGAGAGACCCAGTACTTC. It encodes CASSLLGDIGETQYF.

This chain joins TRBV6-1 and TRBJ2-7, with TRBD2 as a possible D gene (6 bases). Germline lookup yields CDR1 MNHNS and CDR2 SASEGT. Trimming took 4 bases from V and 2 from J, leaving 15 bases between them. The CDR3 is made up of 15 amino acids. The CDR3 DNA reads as TGTGCCAGCAGTGTTCAGTACGGAGGGACCTACGAGCAGTACTTC. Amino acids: CASSVQYGGTYEQYF.

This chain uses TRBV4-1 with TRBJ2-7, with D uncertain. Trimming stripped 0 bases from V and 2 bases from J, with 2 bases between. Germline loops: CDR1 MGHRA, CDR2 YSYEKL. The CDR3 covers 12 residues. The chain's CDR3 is CASSQDTYEQYF. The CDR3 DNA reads TGCGCCAGCAGCCAAGACACCTACGAGCAGTACTTC.

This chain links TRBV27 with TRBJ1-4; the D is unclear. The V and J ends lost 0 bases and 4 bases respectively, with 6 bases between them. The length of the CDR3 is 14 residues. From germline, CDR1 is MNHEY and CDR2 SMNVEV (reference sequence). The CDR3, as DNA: TGTGCCAGCAGTTTATCACAAAATAATGAAAAACTGTTTTTT. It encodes CASSLSQNNEKLFF.

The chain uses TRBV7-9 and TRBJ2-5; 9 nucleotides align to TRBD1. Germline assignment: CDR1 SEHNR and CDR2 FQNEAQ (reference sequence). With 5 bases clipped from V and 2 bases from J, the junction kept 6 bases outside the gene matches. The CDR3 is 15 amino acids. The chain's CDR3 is CASSLPGTGQETQYF. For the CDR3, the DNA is TGTGCCAGCAGCCTACCCGGGACAGGGCAAGAGACCCAGTACTTC.

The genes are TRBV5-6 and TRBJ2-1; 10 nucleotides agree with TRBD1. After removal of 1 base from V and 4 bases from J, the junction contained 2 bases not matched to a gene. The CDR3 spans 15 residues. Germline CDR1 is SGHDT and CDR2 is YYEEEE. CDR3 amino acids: CASSLMGQGYNEQFF. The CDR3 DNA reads TGTGCCAGCAGCTTGATGGGACAGGGGTACAATGAGCAGTTCTTC. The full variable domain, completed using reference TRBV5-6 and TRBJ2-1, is DAGVTQSPTHLIKTRGQQVTLRCSPKSGHDTVSWYQQALGQGPQFIFQYYEEEERQRGNFPDRFSGHQFPNYSSELNVNALLLGDSALYLCASSLMGQGYNEQFFGPGTRLTVL.

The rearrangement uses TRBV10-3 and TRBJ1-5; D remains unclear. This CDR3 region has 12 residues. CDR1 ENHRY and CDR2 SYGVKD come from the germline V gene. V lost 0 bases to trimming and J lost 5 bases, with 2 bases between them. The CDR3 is CAISESDQPQHF. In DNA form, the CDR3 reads TGTGCCATCAGTGAGTCGGATCAGCCCCAGCATTTT.

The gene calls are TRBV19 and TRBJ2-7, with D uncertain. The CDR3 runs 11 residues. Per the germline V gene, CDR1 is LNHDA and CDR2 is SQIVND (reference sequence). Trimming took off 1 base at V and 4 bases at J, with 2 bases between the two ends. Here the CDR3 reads CASSIGYEQYF. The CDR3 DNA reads TGTGCCAGTAGTATAGGGTACGAGCAGTACTTC. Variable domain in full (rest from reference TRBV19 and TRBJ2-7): DGGITQSPKYLFRKEGQNVTLSCEQNLNHDAMYWYRQDPGQGLRLIYYSQIVNDFQKGDIAEGYSVSREKKESFPLTVTSAQKNPTAFYLCASSIGYEQYFGPGTRLTVT.

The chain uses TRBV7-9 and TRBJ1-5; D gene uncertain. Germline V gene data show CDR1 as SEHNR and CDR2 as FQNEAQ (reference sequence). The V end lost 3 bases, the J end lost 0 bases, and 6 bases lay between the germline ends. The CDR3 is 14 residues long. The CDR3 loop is CASSLTNSNQPQHF. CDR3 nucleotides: TGTGCCAGCAGCTTGACAAATAGCAATCAGCCCCAGCATTTT. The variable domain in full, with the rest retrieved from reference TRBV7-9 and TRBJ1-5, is DTGVSQNPRHKITKRGQNVTFRCDPISEHNRLYWYRQTLGQGPEFLTYFQNEAQLEKSRLLSDRFSAERPKGSFSTLEIQRTEQGDSAMYLCASSLTNSNQPQHFGDGTRLSIL.

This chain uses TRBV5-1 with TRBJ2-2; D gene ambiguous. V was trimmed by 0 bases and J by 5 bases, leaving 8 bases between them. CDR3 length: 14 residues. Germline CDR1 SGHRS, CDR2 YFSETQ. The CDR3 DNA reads TGCGCCAGCAGCTTGGACAGTTTGACCGGGGAGCTGTTTTTT. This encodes CASSLDSLTGELFF.

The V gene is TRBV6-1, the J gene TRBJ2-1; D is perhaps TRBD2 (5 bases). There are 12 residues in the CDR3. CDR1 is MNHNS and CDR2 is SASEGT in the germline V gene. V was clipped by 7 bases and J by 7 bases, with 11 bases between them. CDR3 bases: TGTGCCAGCAATCCCACGGGGAATGAGCAGTTCTTC. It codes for CASNPTGNEQFF.

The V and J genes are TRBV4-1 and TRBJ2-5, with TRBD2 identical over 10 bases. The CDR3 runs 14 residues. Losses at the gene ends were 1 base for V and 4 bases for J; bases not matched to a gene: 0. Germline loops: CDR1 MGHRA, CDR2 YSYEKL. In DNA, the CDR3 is TGCGCCAGCAGCCAAGGACTAGCGGGAGAGACCCAGTACTTC. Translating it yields CASSQGLAGETQYF.

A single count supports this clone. The DNA for the CDR3 is TGCGCCAGCAGCCAAGATCAGGTGCAGGGGGAGGATGAAAAACTGTTTTTT. The encoded protein is CASSQDQVQGEDEKLFF. The genes are TRBV4-1 and TRBJ1-4; 7 bases are a match to TRBD1. J was trimmed by 6 bases and V by 0 bases; bases with no gene match: 10. Germline CDR1 and CDR2: MGHRA and YSYEKL. The CDR3 runs 17 residues.

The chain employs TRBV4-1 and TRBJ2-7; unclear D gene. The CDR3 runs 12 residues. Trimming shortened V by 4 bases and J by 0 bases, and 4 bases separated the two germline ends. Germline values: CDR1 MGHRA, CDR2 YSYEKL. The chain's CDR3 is CASSPSSYEQYF. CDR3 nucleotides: TGCGCCAGCAGCCCTAGCTCCTACGAGCAGTACTTC.

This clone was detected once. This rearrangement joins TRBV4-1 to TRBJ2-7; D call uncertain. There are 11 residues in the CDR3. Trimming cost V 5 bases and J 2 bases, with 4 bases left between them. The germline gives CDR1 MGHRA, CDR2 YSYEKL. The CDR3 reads CASSDTYEQYF. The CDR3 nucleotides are TGCGCCAGCAGCGACACCTACGAGCAGTACTTC.

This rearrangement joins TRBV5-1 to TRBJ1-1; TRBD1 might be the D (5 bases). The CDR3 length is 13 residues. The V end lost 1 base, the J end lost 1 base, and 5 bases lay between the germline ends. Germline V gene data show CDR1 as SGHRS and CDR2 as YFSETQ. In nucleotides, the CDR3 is TGCGCCAGCAGCTTGACAGGGAACACTGAAGCTTTCTTT. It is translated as CASSLTGNTEAFF.

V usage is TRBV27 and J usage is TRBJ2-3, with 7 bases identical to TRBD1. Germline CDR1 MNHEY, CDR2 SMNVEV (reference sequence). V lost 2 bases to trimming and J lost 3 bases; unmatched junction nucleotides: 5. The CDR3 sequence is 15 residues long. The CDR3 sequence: CASSLGGRGTDTQYF. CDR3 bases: TGTGCCAGCAGTTTAGGCGGCAGGGGGACAGATACGCAGTATTTT.

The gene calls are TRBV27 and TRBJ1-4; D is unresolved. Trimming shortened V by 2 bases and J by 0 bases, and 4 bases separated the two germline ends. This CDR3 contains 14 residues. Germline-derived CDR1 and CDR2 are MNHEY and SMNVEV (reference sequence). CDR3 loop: CASSLTATNEKLFF. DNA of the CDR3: TGTGCCAGCAGTTTAACAGCAACTAATGAAAAACTGTTTTTT.

The CDR3 DNA reads as TGCGCCAGCAGCTTGACCACTAGCGGGAGCACAGATACGCAGTATTTT. As protein: CASSLTTSGSTDTQYF. The chain joins TRBV5-1 to TRBJ2-3; 9 nucleotides agree with TRBD2. V was clipped by 1 base and J by 0 bases; unmatched bases: 3. The CDR3 extends over 16 amino acids. Germline CDR1 SGHRS, CDR2 YFSETQ.

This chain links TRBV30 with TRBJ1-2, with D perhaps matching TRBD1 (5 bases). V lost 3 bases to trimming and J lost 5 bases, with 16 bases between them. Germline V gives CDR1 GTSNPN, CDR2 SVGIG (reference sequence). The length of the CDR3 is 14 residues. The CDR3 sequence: CAWSTPGREYGYTF. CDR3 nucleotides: TGTGCCTGGAGCACACCGGGACGGGAATATGGCTACACCTTC.